This entry lists 25 T cell receptor beta chains sequenced from one sample in a study of graft-versus-host responses after intestinal transplantation. Generated by immunoSEQ multiplex PCR, the TCRdb table keeps only in-frame clones and is missing some. The table has some 90,000 clones, 75% to 95% seen once. What these receptors recognize is not known. This specimen was unstimulated CD8+ T cells sorted from spleen or lymph node cells, taken before intestinal transplant. These receptors all stem from a human donor who received an intestinal transplant.

The rearrangement links TRBV30 to TRBJ1-1; D unresolved. The CDR3 sequence is 11 residues long. The V end was cut by 4 bases, the J end by 8 bases, with 11 bases between. Looked up from germline, CDR1 is GTSNPN and CDR2 is SVGIG (reference sequence). CDR3 DNA: TGTGCCTGGACGGAGGTTACCGAAGCTTTCTTT. Its translation: CAWTEVTEAFF.

The rearrangement uses TRBV6-5 and TRBJ2-7; tentatively, D is TRBD1 or TRBD2 (5 bases each). CDR3 length: 12 residues. V lost 10 bases and J lost 3, with 13 bases in between. Per the germline V gene, CDR1 is MNHEY and CDR2 is SVGAGI. The CDR3 spells CATVGEIYEQYF. CDR3 bases: TGTGCCACCGTAGGGGAGATCTACGAGCAGTACTTC.

The CDR3 DNA is TGTGCCAGCAGCTGGGACGGTCATACGCAGTATTTT. Its protein product is CASSWDGHTQYF. The V gene is TRBV7-7, the J gene TRBJ2-3; D assignment may be TRBD1 or TRBD2 (5 bases each). This CDR3 is 12 amino acids long. Trimming shortened V by 4 bases and J by 7 bases, and 9 bases separated the two germline ends. The V gene's germline CDR1 is SSHAT and CDR2 FNYEAQ (reference sequence).

The chain employs TRBV6-5 and TRBJ1-2, with D possibly TRBD1 on 5 matching bases. V lost 10 bases and J 5 bases, leaving 14 bases between the germline ends. Germline CDR1 is MNHEY and CDR2 is SVGAGI. The CDR3 is made up of 12 amino acids. Written as DNA, the CDR3 is TGTGCCATACTGGGGGGACCTTATGGCTACACCTTC. This translates into CAILGGPYGYTF.

This clone was picked up a small number of times. J is TRBJ1-1 and V is TRBV13, with a possible D match to TRBD1 (5 bases). Germline lookup yields CDR1 PRHDT and CDR2 FYEKMQ (reference sequence). This CDR3 has 14 residues. With 2 bases removed from V and 3 bases from J, the gap between germline ends came to 10 bases. CDR3 sequence: CASSLRGSDTEAFF. In nucleotides, the CDR3 is TGTGCCAGCAGCTTACGGGGGTCTGACACTGAAGCTTTCTTT.

V and J are TRBV6-1 and TRBJ2-7; TRBD2 aligns across 7 bases. Germline CDR1 reads MNHNS; CDR2 reads SASEGT. Germline trimming cut 5 bases from V and 1 base from J; bases unmatched to any gene: 8. The CDR3 sequence is 15 residues long. DNA for the CDR3: TGTGCCAGCAGTACTGGACTAGTGAATTCCTACGAGCAGTACTTC. It is translated as CASSTGLVNSYEQYF.

The chain carries TRBV27 and TRBJ2-6, with TRBD1 as a possible D gene (6 bases). The CDR3 is made up of 16 amino acids. Trimming left V 4 bases short and J 0 bases short, with 10 bases between. The germline gives CDR1 MNHEY, CDR2 SMNVEV (reference sequence). The CDR3 DNA is TGTGCCAGCAGTTCGCAGGACAGCTCTGGGGCCAACGTCCTGACTTTC. It encodes CASSSQDSSGANVLTF.

This chain uses TRBV15 with TRBJ2-1, with 8 bases fitting TRBD2. The CDR3 sequence is 15 residues long. J was trimmed by 4 bases and V by 3 bases; bases with no gene match: 5. Germline CDR1 reads LNHNV; CDR2 reads YYDKDF (reference sequence). In nucleotides, the CDR3 is TGTGCCACCAGCAGGGATAGCGGGGCTTACAATGAGCAGTTCTTC. It yields the protein CATSRDSGAYNEQFF.

This clone was counted a few times. The V gene is TRBV30, the J gene TRBJ1-1; no reliable D call. Per the germline V gene, CDR1 is GTSNPN and CDR2 is SVGIG (reference sequence). This CDR3 has 11 residues. The V end lost 7 bases, the J end lost 4 bases, and 10 bases lay between the germline ends. The chain's CDR3 is CASTWGTEAFF. The CDR3 nucleotides read TGTGCCTCGACATGGGGCACTGAAGCTTTCTTT.

The chain couples TRBV2 to TRBJ1-5; TRBD1 matches 10 bases. The V segment lost 2 bases and the J segment 3 bases; nucleotides outside the gene matches: 10. The CDR3 is made up of 18 amino acids. Germline V CDR1 and CDR2: SNHLY, FYNNEI. DNA of the CDR3: TGTGCCAGCAGTGAACGGTTGTGGGACAGGGGAGACAATCAGCCCCAGCATTTT. It specifies CASSERLWDRGDNQPQHF. Full variable domain (rest looked up from reference TRBV2 and TRBJ1-5): EPEVTQTPSHQVTQMGQEVILRCVPISNHLYFYWYRQILGQKVEFLVSFYNNEISEKSEIFDDQFSVERPDGSNFTLKIRSTKLEDSAMYFCASSERLWDRGDNQPQHFGDGTRLSIL.

As to this clone: Other DNA sequences in the same sample also yield this CDR3. The chain joins TRBV27 to TRBJ1-1; D is unresolved. Germline CDR1 and CDR2: MNHEY and SMNVEV (reference sequence). CDR3 size: 13 residues. Trimming left V 4 bases short and J 3 bases short, with 9 bases between. The CDR3 spells CASSSPDYTEAFF. CDR3 in DNA: TGTGCCAGCAGTTCCCCGGATTACACTGAAGCTTTCTTT.

The V gene is TRBV19, the J gene TRBJ1-1; D is possibly TRBD1 (6 bases). V lost 1 base, J lost 3 bases, and 12 bases lay in between. This CDR3 is built from 15 residues. Germline V gives CDR1 LNHDA, CDR2 SQIVND (reference sequence). The CDR3: CASSIGTGSDTEAFF. CDR3 nucleotides: TGTGCCAGTAGTATAGGAACAGGGTCGGACACTGAAGCTTTCTTT.

This clone has only a few counts. The V and J genes are TRBV6-5 and TRBJ1-6; 7 nucleotides agree with TRBD1. CDR1 MNHEY and CDR2 SVGAGI come from the germline V gene. The CDR3 length is 14 residues. V trimming: 0 bases; J trimming: 7 bases; junction bases outside the gene matches: 0. The CDR3, as DNA: TGTGCCAGCAGTTACTCGACAGGGAATTCACCCCTCCACTTT. This codes for CASSYSTGNSPLHF.

The V gene is TRBV7-3, the J gene TRBJ2-1; possibly TRBD2 for D (6 bases). V lost 5 bases and J 0 bases, leaving 20 bases between the germline ends. CDR1 and CDR2 (germline): SGHTA, FQGTGA. This CDR3 spans 18 amino acids. The DNA of the CDR3 is TGTGCCAGCAGCCCCGTTGCGGGGACGGAAAGCTCCTACAATGAGCAGTTCTTC. This codes for CASSPVAGTESSYNEQFF. Full variable domain (remainder filled in from reference TRBV7-3 and TRBJ2-1): GAGVSQTPSNKVTEKGKYVELRCDPISGHTALYWYRQSLGQGPEFLIYFQGTGAADDSGLPNDRFFAVRPEGSVSTLKIQRTERGDSAVYLCASSPVAGTESSYNEQFFGPGTRLTVL.

The V call is TRBV9, the J call TRBJ2-1; the match to TRBD2 covers 8 bases. Germline V gene sequence: CDR1 SGDLS, CDR2 YYNGEE. This CDR3 is built from 13 residues. V lost 2 bases and J lost 6; bases outside the gene matches: 1. The CDR3 nucleotides read TGTGCCAGCAGCGTCAGCGGGGGCAATGAGCAGTTCTTC. As protein: CASSVSGGNEQFF.

V gene TRBV5-1 combines with J gene TRBJ2-5; D is unclear. Germline CDR1 SGHRS, CDR2 YFSETQ. This CDR3 spans 13 amino acids. Trimming pared 2 bases from V and 4 bases from J, leaving 9 bases between. CDR3 amino acids: CASSLVEAETQYF. In DNA form, the CDR3 reads TGCGCCAGCAGCTTAGTGGAAGCAGAGACCCAGTACTTC.

The rearrangement uses TRBV28 and TRBJ2-1; D unresolved. V lost 6 bases and J 5 bases, leaving 11 bases between the germline ends. Germline values: CDR1 MDHEN, CDR2 SYDVKM. The CDR3 loop spans 13 amino acids. CDR3 coding DNA: TGTGCCAGCAGGCAACCGGTGAACAATGAGCAGTTCTTC. This translates into CASRQPVNNEQFF.

V is TRBV20-1 and J is TRBJ1-1; D remains ambiguous. The germline V gene has CDR1 DFQATT and CDR2 SNEGSKA (reference sequence). The CDR3 totals 11 residues. Between the trimmed V and J ends, which lost 8 bases and 0 bases, there was a span of 7 bases. The CDR3 DNA reads TGCAGTCCTCGGGTGAACACTGAAGCTTTCTTT. This translates into CSPRVNTEAFF.

The V gene is TRBV19, the J gene TRBJ2-1; no firm D call. V was pared by 5 bases and J by 2 bases, with 13 bases between. Germline CDR1 is LNHDA and CDR2 is SQIVND (reference sequence). The CDR3 totals 15 residues. CDR3 DNA: TGTGCCAGTAGTGATCGGACCGATACCTACAATGAGCAGTTCTTC. Translating it yields CASSDRTDTYNEQFF.

This chain links TRBV6-5 with TRBJ2-7, with unresolved D. The CDR3 consists of 11 residues. V lost 6 bases, J lost 3 bases, and 6 bases lay in between. Per the germline V gene, CDR1 is MNHEY and CDR2 is SVGAGI. CDR3 coding DNA: TGTGCCAGCAGCGACAACTACGAGCAGTACTTC. This sequence encodes CASSDNYEQYF.

The chain has TRBV6-1 and TRBJ2-7; 9 bases fit TRBD1. Germline V gene lookup returns CDR1 MNHNS and CDR2 SASEGT. The CDR3 has 14 residues. J lost 3 bases, V lost 5 bases, and 5 bases had no gene match. CDR3 sequence (DNA): TGTGCCAGCAGTCCGGGACAGGGACTCTACGAGCAGTACTTC. Translating it yields CASSPGQGLYEQYF.

The CDR3 loop is CASSPGTSGTQETQYF. Written as DNA, the CDR3 is TGTGCCAGCAGCCCCGGGACTAGCGGGACACAAGAGACCCAGTACTTC. The chain uses TRBV7-6 and TRBJ2-5, with TRBD2 matching over 13 bases. Germline loops: CDR1 SGHVS, CDR2 FNYEAQ. Unmatched junction bases numbered 5, after V lost 5 bases and J lost 2 bases. The CDR3 is made up of 16 amino acids.

The genes are TRBV6-5 and TRBJ2-1; 13 bases align to TRBD2. V lost 7 bases, J lost 7 bases, and 7 bases stayed unmatched. The germline gives CDR1 MNHEY, CDR2 SVGAGI. The CDR3 runs to 15 residues. CDR3 sequence: CASTLLAGGSNEQFF. CDR3 bases: TGTGCCAGCACCCTACTAGCGGGAGGGTCGAATGAGCAGTTCTTC.

The chain combines TRBV10-3 with TRBJ1-6, with TRBD1 matching over 8 bases. V was pared by 0 bases and J by 5 bases, with 3 bases of the junction left unmatched. The germline V gene has CDR1 ENHRY and CDR2 SYGVKD. The CDR3 covers 16 residues. The CDR3 loop is CAISESPDRDNSPLHF. For the CDR3, the DNA is TGTGCCATCAGTGAGTCTCCGGACAGGGATAATTCACCCCTCCACTTT.

This clone appeared once. J is TRBJ2-7 and V is TRBV7-2; 7 positions match TRBD2. The V segment lost 3 bases and the J segment 3 bases; nucleotides outside the gene matches: 5. The CDR3 runs to 14 residues. The V gene's germline CDR1 is SGHTA and CDR2 FQGNSA. The DNA for the CDR3 is TGTGCCAGCAGCTTCTCCGGGACTAACTACGAGCAGTACTTC. This sequence encodes CASSFSGTNYEQYF.